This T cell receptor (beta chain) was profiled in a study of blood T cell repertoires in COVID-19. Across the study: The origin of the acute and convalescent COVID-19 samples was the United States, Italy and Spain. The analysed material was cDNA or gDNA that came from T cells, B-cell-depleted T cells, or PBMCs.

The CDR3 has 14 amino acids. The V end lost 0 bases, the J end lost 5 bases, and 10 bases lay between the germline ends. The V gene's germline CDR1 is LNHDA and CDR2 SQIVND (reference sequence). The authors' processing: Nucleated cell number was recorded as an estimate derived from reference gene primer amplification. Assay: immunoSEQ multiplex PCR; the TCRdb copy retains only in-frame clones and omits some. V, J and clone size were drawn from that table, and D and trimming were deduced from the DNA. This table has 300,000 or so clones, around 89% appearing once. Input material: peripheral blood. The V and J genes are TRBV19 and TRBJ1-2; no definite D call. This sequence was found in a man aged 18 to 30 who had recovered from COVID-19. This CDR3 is CASSIEHGSYGYTF. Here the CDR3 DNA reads TGTGCCAGTAGTATAGAGCACGGGTCATATGGCTACACCTTC.